The rows below give T cell receptor beta chains drawn from one sample of a study of OX40 agonist ivuxolimab in advanced cancers. The protocol was immunoSEQ multiplex PCR, while the TCRdb copy is restricted to in-frame clones and leaves out a portion. The sample records 40,000 to 50,000 clones, 80% to 90% being singletons. Sequencing was performed on CD4+ or CD8+ T cells sorted from blood, taken in a trial of the OX40 agonist ivuxolimab. The receptors stem from an adult with an advanced solid tumor such as melanoma, head and neck, liver or kidney cancer. The CDR3 runs from the conserved cysteine through the conserved F or W. Each record gives: V gene, J gene, CDR3 protein.

V gene: TRBV7-8; J gene: TRBJ1-4; CDR3 protein: CASSLGPGPQGGEKLFF
V gene: TRBV27; J gene: TRBJ2-6; CDR3 protein: CASSLVTSGGAEANVLTF
V gene: TRBV4-3; J gene: TRBJ2-3; CDR3 protein: CASSLQGPPDTQYF
V gene: TRBV5-1; J gene: TRBJ1-3; CDR3 protein: CASSWTGPFSGNTIYF
V gene: TRBV9; J gene: TRBJ2-5; CDR3 protein: CASSAGVQETQYF
V gene: TRBV25-1; J gene: TRBJ2-7; CDR3 protein: CASSERQGPYEQYF
V gene: TRBV18; J gene: TRBJ1-4; CDR3 protein: CASSPGTGNEKLFF
V gene: TRBV7-3; J gene: TRBJ2-1; CDR3 protein: CASSLGQGAYNEQFF
V gene: TRBV18; J gene: TRBJ2-3; CDR3 protein: CASSPLTSGTDTQYF
V gene: TRBV4-1; J gene: TRBJ1-6; CDR3 protein: CASGDREHSPLHF
V gene: TRBV19; J gene: TRBJ1-2; CDR3 protein: CASRMGPSGDYGYTF
V gene: TRBV6-6; J gene: TRBJ2-1; CDR3 protein: CASSLPQGSEQFF
V gene: TRBV10-1; J gene: TRBJ2-5; CDR3 protein: CASSESNRVETQYF
V gene: TRBV29-1; J gene: TRBJ2-2; CDR3 protein: CSVGKGGELFF
V gene: TRBV11-3; J gene: TRBJ2-7; CDR3 protein: CASSLGGLPADRPYEQYF
V gene: TRBV5-1; J gene: TRBJ2-3; CDR3 protein: CASSLWGQSTDTQYF
V gene: TRBV20-1; J gene: TRBJ2-1; CDR3 protein: CSASRDHQFF
V gene: TRBV18; J gene: TRBJ1-3; CDR3 protein: CASSRGQGYSGNTIYF
V gene: TRBV7-9; J gene: TRBJ2-1; CDR3 protein: CASSFSVVRGDRLYNEQFF
V gene: TRBV9; J gene: TRBJ2-3; CDR3 protein: CASSLDGGSDTQYF
V gene: TRBV19; J gene: TRBJ2-1; CDR3 protein: CASSRAGLEIYNEQFF
V gene: TRBV6-1; J gene: TRBJ1-2; CDR3 protein: CAGGYGYTF
V gene: TRBV4-1; J gene: TRBJ1-6; CDR3 protein: CASSQEATMDSPLHF
V gene: TRBV7-2; J gene: TRBJ2-7; CDR3 protein: CASSLTRASYEQYF
V gene: TRBV11-2; J gene: TRBJ2-7; CDR3 protein: CASSGGTGADYEQYF
V gene: TRBV6-5; J gene: TRBJ1-1; CDR3 protein: CASSYEDRGSEAFF
V gene: TRBV18; J gene: TRBJ2-2; CDR3 protein: CASRTYRGMSGELFF
V gene: TRBV19; J gene: TRBJ1-5; CDR3 protein: CASSIGPGQPQHF
V gene: TRBV6-5; J gene: TRBJ2-7; CDR3 protein: CASGRDRSSYEQYF
V gene: TRBV4-3; J gene: TRBJ1-6; CDR3 protein: CASSQAGGINSPLHF
V gene: TRBV4-1; J gene: TRBJ1-4; CDR3 protein: CASSQDVGWGEKLFF
V gene: TRBV5-6; J gene: TRBJ1-2; CDR3 protein: CASSLGAGYTF
V gene: TRBV29-1; J gene: TRBJ2-2; CDR3 protein: CSVAALNTGELFF
V gene: TRBV4-1; J gene: TRBJ2-1; CDR3 protein: CASSQASGSFYNEQFF
V gene: TRBV7-8; J gene: TRBJ1-3; CDR3 protein: CASSSTWGGGNTIYF
V gene: TRBV19; J gene: TRBJ2-5; CDR3 protein: CASSEGNQETQYF
V gene: TRBV19; J gene: TRBJ2-7; CDR3 protein: CASIHRITYEQYF
V gene: TRBV5-1; J gene: TRBJ2-7; CDR3 protein: CASSLGGRAFEQYF
V gene: TRBV30; J gene: TRBJ1-4; CDR3 protein: CAWSRDRVVATNEKLFF
V gene: TRBV28; J gene: TRBJ2-6; CDR3 protein: CASSFSRTDGANVLTF
V gene: TRBV4-1; J gene: TRBJ2-3; CDR3 protein: CASSQGASQRDTQYF
V gene: TRBV2; J gene: TRBJ2-7; CDR3 protein: CASRGGLAGSEQYF
V gene: TRBV6-1; J gene: TRBJ1-2; CDR3 protein: CASSEGGELDYTF
V gene: TRBV27; J gene: TRBJ2-5; CDR3 protein: CASSESGTGYSAQYF
V gene: TRBV10-2; J gene: TRBJ1-4; CDR3 protein: CASRSGQDEKLFF
V gene: TRBV7-2; J gene: TRBJ2-7; CDR3 protein: CASSLVFSTRSGSYEQYF
V gene: TRBV6-4; J gene: TRBJ2-2; CDR3 protein: CASSLPGLAGTGELFF
V gene: TRBV18; J gene: TRBJ1-4; CDR3 protein: CASSPFTGEANEKLFF
V gene: TRBV7-6; J gene: TRBJ2-7; CDR3 protein: CASSPSYNSYEQYF
V gene: TRBV10-3; J gene: TRBJ1-1; CDR3 protein: CAIRTGDGEAFF
V gene: TRBV4-2; J gene: NA; CDR3 protein: CASSQDRAGAYEQYF
V gene: TRBV19; J gene: TRBJ1-3; CDR3 protein: CASSMSGYSGNTIYF
V gene: TRBV7-9; J gene: TRBJ2-1; CDR3 protein: CASSRTDSSYNEQFF
V gene: TRBV27; J gene: TRBJ1-6; CDR3 protein: CASSFTRSSPLHF
V gene: TRBV27; J gene: TRBJ1-6; CDR3 protein: CASSQEKEGNSPLHF
V gene: TRBV27; J gene: TRBJ1-2; CDR3 protein: CASSYRTGANGYTF
V gene: TRBV5-1; J gene: TRBJ2-5; CDR3 protein: CASSFSMRETQYF
V gene: TRBV4-1; J gene: TRBJ2-7; CDR3 protein: CASSQDHYTDGIEQYF